Listed below are T cell receptor beta chains from one sample, sequenced in a study of OX40 agonist ivuxolimab in advanced cancers. Sequencing was performed with immunoSEQ multiplex PCR; in TCRdb, only in-frame clones are kept and a portion is missing. This table holds 25,000 to 35,000 clones, 65% to 85% found once. The specimen comprised CD4+ or CD8+ T cells sorted from blood, sampled in a trial of the OX40 agonist ivuxolimab. Receptors originate from an adult with an advanced solid tumor such as melanoma, head and neck, liver or kidney cancer. The CDR3 runs from the conserved cysteine through the conserved F or W. A D gene is named only where the DNA matches it firmly. The size entry is marked missing in some rows and otherwise reads once, few, many or a size class.

V gene	D gene	J gene	clone size	CDR3 protein	CDR3 DNA
TRBV5-1	NA	TRBJ2-7	NA	CASSLNPAQQYF	TGCGCCAGCAGCTTAAACCCCGCGCAGCAGTACTTC
TRBV7-9	NA	TRBJ2-4	few	CASSGNKNIQYF	TGTGCCAGCAGCGGCAACAAAAACATTCAGTACTTC
TRBV15	NA	TRBJ1-5	NA	CATSRVRDNQPQHF	TGTGCCACCAGCAGAGTACGGGACAATCAGCCCCAGCATTTT
TRBV27	NA	TRBJ2-2	few	CASSLGGGELFF	TGTGCCAGCAGTTTAGGCGGCGGGGAGCTGTTTTTT
TRBV19	NA	TRBJ2-7	once	CASSPSGGYYEQYF	TGTGCCAGTAGTCCGAGCGGAGGGTACTACGAGCAGTACTTC
TRBV27	TRBD1	TRBJ1-2	NA	CASSGQNYGYTF	TGTGCCAGCTCGGGACAGAACTATGGCTACACCTTC
TRBV27	NA	TRBJ2-1	NA	CASSLGAPYNEQFF	TGTGCCAGCAGTTTAGGGGCTCCCTACAATGAGCAGTTCTTC
TRBV7-2	TRBD2	TRBJ2-4	NA	CASSLAPLAGGPAKNIQYF	TGTGCCAGCAGCTTAGCTCCCCTAGCGGGGGGGCCAGCCAAAAACATTCAGTACTTC
TRBV7-9	TRBD2	TRBJ2-1	NA	CASSLEVSGPYNEQFF	TGTGCCAGCAGCTTAGAAGTTAGCGGGCCTTACAATGAGCAGTTCTTC
TRBV5-6	TRBD1	TRBJ1-1	NA	CASRPQGAPEAFF	TGTGCCAGCAGGCCACAGGGGGCGCCTGAAGCTTTCTTT